The 3 T cell receptor beta chains below were found in one sample sequenced in a study of blood T cell repertoires in COVID-19. Generated by immunoSEQ multiplex PCR, the TCRdb table keeps only in-frame clones and is missing some. The sample holds 400,000 to 500,000 clones, approximately 90% seen once. Sequences were obtained from PBMCs or T cells enriched from blood (not recorded which). The receptors derive from a woman between 18 and 29 years old who had been exposed to COVID-19.

V gene TRBV7-2 combines with J gene TRBJ1-1, with D maybe TRBD1 (6 bases). This CDR3 is built from 15 residues. Germline lookup yields CDR1 SGHTA and CDR2 FQGNSA. V lost 6 bases and J 1 base, leaving 15 bases between the germline ends. CDR3 residues: CASRPRTGRNTEAFF. DNA for the CDR3: TGTGCCAGCAGACCCAGAACAGGGAGGAACACTGAAGCTTTCTTT.

The chain uses TRBV28 and TRBJ1-1, with D unresolved. The V and J ends lost 2 bases and 1 base respectively, with 8 bases between them. This CDR3 is 14 amino acids long. Germline V lookup: CDR1 MDHEN, CDR2 SYDVKM. In DNA, the CDR3 is TGTGCCAGCAGTTTAGGACGGGAGAACACTGAAGCTTTCTTT. This gives the protein CASSLGRENTEAFF. Looking up the rest from reference TRBV28 and TRBJ1-1 gives the full variable domain: DVKVTQSSRYLVKRTGEKVFLECVQDMDHENMFWYRQDPGLGLRLIYFSYDVKMKEKGDIPEGYSVSREKKERFSLILESASTNQTSMYLCASSLGRENTEAFFGQGTRLTVV.

The V and J genes are TRBV7-6 and TRBJ1-1; 12 bases fit TRBD1. From germline, CDR1 is SGHVS and CDR2 FNYEAQ. The CDR3 runs 15 residues. Trimming took 3 bases from V and 7 from J; bases not matched to a gene: 6. This chain's CDR3 is CASSFGTGGGGEAFF. The DNA of the CDR3 is TGTGCCAGCAGCTTTGGGACAGGGGGCGGTGGTGAAGCTTTCTTT.